One and the same sample provided the 27 T cell receptor beta chains below, sequenced in a study of CD8+ T cells in alopecia areata. Extracted RNA was reverse transcribed into cDNA, the sequencing template. Assay used: immunoSEQ multiplex PCR; TCRdb lists only in-frame clones, some missing. The data contain fewer than 150,000 clones, approximately 58% of them singletons. Sequenced here: CD4+ T cells sorted from blood, sampled at week 0. Receptors were obtained from a human donor with alopecia areata.

This clone was observed a handful of times. The J gene is TRBJ1-3, the V gene TRBV13; D possibly corresponds to TRBD1 (5 bases). This CDR3 comprises 14 residues. The germline CDR1 and CDR2 sequences are PRHDT and FYEKMQ (reference sequence). The V gene lost 8 bases and the J gene lost 0 bases, with 11 bases spanning the gap. The CDR3 sequence: CASHRSGSGNTIYF. As DNA, the CDR3 is TGTGCCAGCCACAGGTCTGGCTCTGGAAACACCATATATTTT.

The J gene is TRBJ2-7, the V gene TRBV27; 8 nucleotides agree with TRBD1. CDR1 is MNHEY, CDR2 SMNVEV, per germline (reference sequence). With V trimmed by 3 bases and J by 4 bases, 5 bases remained unmatched. There are 14 residues in the CDR3. Here the CDR3 reads CASSLGRGQYEQYF. The CDR3 DNA is TGTGCCAGCAGTTTGGGCAGGGGGCAGTACGAGCAGTACTTC.

The rearrangement uses TRBV30 and TRBJ2-2; the D is unclear. The V and J ends lost 2 bases and 0 bases respectively, with 13 bases between them. The CDR3 runs to 16 residues. In germline, CDR1 is GTSNPN, CDR2 SVGIG (reference sequence). The CDR3 nucleotides read TGTGCCTGGAGTTATTGGCTATTCGCGAACACCGGGGAGCTGTTTTTT. This codes for CAWSYWLFANTGELFF.

This chain joins TRBV6-6 and TRBJ2-3; perhaps TRBD1 as D (5 bases). Germline CDR1 and CDR2: MNHNY and SVGAGI (reference sequence). Trimming stripped 7 bases from V and 0 bases from J, with 14 bases between. The CDR3 extends over 15 amino acids. DNA for the CDR3: TGTGCCAGCAAGGGGCCCTCCGAAAGCACAGATACGCAGTATTTT. Translation gives CASKGPSESTDTQYF.

Within the sample, this clone is medium-sized. The chain links TRBV4-3 to TRBJ2-3, with TRBD2 matching 9 bases. Germline values: CDR1 LGHNA, CDR2 YSLEER. CDR3 length equals 16 residues. V lost 1 base and J lost 0; bases outside the gene matches: 2. The CDR3 sequence is CASSQGSGRSTDTQYF. In nucleotides, the CDR3 is TGCGCCAGCAGCCAAGGAAGCGGGAGGAGCACAGATACGCAGTATTTT.

This chain connects TRBV6-5 to TRBJ1-1, with 10 nucleotides matching TRBD1. The CDR3 loop spans 15 amino acids. From germline, CDR1 is MNHEY and CDR2 SVGAGI. J lost 0 bases, V lost 4 bases, and 2 bases had no gene match. The DNA for the CDR3 is TGTGCCAGCAGTTGGACAGGGGGACTGAACACTGAAGCTTTCTTT. It is translated as CASSWTGGLNTEAFF.

The chain links TRBV10-3 to TRBJ2-7; TRBD2 matches 10 bases. The CDR3 totals 13 residues. V shed 5 bases, J shed 6 bases, and the junction held 4 bases outside the gene matches. Germline CDR1 ENHRY, CDR2 SYGVKD. Written as DNA, the CDR3 is TGTGCCATCAGTATAGCGGGAGGACTCGAGCAGTACTTC. Its protein is CAISIAGGLEQYF.

This clone occurred once. V gene TRBV5-6 combines with J gene TRBJ2-7, with TRBD2 identical over 14 bases. CDR1 SGHDT and CDR2 YYEEEE come from the germline V gene. The CDR3 loop spans 17 amino acids. Losses at the gene ends were 3 bases for V and 2 bases for J; bases not matched to a gene: 7. CDR3: CASSWGLAGDMTYEQYF. DNA for the CDR3: TGTGCCAGCAGCTGGGGACTAGCGGGGGACATGACCTACGAGCAGTACTTC. The full variable domain, rest sourced from reference TRBV5-6 and TRBJ2-7, is DAGVTQSPTHLIKTRGQQVTLRCSPKSGHDTVSWYQQALGQGPQFIFQYYEEEERQRGNFPDRFSGHQFPNYSSELNVNALLLGDSALYLCASSWGLAGDMTYEQYFGPGTRLTVT.

This clone showed up just once. The J gene is TRBJ2-7, the V gene TRBV5-1; 7 bases map to TRBD2. The CDR3 covers 13 residues. CDR1 and CDR2 (germline): SGHRS, YFSETQ. With 4 bases clipped from V and 6 bases from J, the junction kept 7 bases outside the gene matches. The CDR3 loop reads CASSGPGGGEQYF. The CDR3 DNA is TGCGCCAGCAGCGGCCCTGGGGGGGGCGAGCAGTACTTC.

The V call is TRBV7-8, the J call TRBJ2-5, with a tentative D call TRBD1 (6 bases). CDR1 and CDR2 (germline): SGHVS, FQNEAQ. V dropped 2 bases and J dropped 1 base, with 11 bases sitting between them. The CDR3 covers 15 residues. DNA of the CDR3: TGTGCCAGCAGCTTAATGCAGGGGCGCCAAGAGACCCAGTACTTC. Protein product: CASSLMQGRQETQYF.

The genes are TRBV19 and TRBJ2-7; D is unresolved. Germline V CDR1 and CDR2: LNHDA, SQIVND (reference sequence). The CDR3 contains 15 residues. Trimming shortened V by 1 base and J by 7 bases, and 17 bases separated the two germline ends. CDR3 DNA sequence: TGTGCCAGTAGTATAGGACCAACACTTCGCGGAGAGCAGTACTTC. Its translation is CASSIGPTLRGEQYF. Drawing the rest from reference TRBV19 and TRBJ2-7, the complete variable domain is DGGITQSPKYLFRKEGQNVTLSCEQNLNHDAMYWYRQDPGQGLRLIYYSQIVNDFQKGDIAEGYSVSREKKESFPLTVTSAQKNPTAFYLCASSIGPTLRGEQYFGPGTRLTVT.

The chain couples TRBV2 to TRBJ2-5, with 15 bases fitting TRBD2. V lost 5 bases, J lost 9 bases, and 16 bases stayed unmatched. CDR3 length equals 18 residues. Germline CDR1 reads SNHLY; CDR2 reads FYNNEI. In DNA form, the CDR3 reads TGTGCCAGCAGTAACCCGGGACTAGCGGGGGGTACCATTAGTCCCCAGTACTTC. Protein: CASSNPGLAGGTISPQYF.

This chain connects TRBV5-6 to TRBJ2-1; either TRBD1 or TRBD2 may supply D (5 bases each). There are 13 residues in the CDR3. Germline V lookup: CDR1 SGHDT, CDR2 YYEEEE. The V end lost 2 bases, the J end lost 8 bases, and 11 bases lay between the germline ends. CDR3 DNA: TGTGCCAGCAGCTTATCACAGGAGGATGAGCAGTTCTTC. This translates into CASSLSQEDEQFF.

This clone was counted once. The CDR3, as DNA: TGCGCCAGCAGCCAAGAACTAGCATTGTTTGAGACCCAGTACTTC. This sequence encodes CASSQELALFETQYF. V is TRBV4-1 and J is TRBJ2-5, with a tentative D call TRBD2 (6 bases). Trimming left V 0 bases short and J 5 bases short, with 13 bases between. The CDR3 is 15 amino acids. Germline CDR1 is MGHRA and CDR2 is YSYEKL.

The chain is built from TRBV15 and TRBJ2-3; the D gene is possibly TRBD1 (6 bases). CDR1 is LNHNV and CDR2 is YYDKDF in the germline V gene (reference sequence). Trimming removed 1 base at V and 3 bases at J, with 11 bases between. The CDR3 contains 15 residues. The CDR3 nucleotides are TGTGCCACCAGCAGAGCAGGGGTAGAAACAGATACGCAGTATTTT. It translates to CATSRAGVETDTQYF.

This chain connects TRBV9 to TRBJ1-6; D is unclear. There are 17 residues in the CDR3. Germline V gives CDR1 SGDLS, CDR2 YYNGEE. V lost 4 bases, J lost 9 bases, and 23 bases lay in between. The CDR3, as DNA: TGTGCCAGCAGCCCCCAACCCCGGTTTTACGGCAGTTCACCCCTCCACTTT. It encodes CASSPQPRFYGSSPLHF.

This chain connects TRBV7-2 to TRBJ2-1; weak D call: TRBD2 (5 bases). Germline CDR1 is SGHTA and CDR2 is FQGNSA. This CDR3 comprises 14 residues. V was cut by 0 bases and J by 7 bases, with 10 bases left in between. CDR3 in DNA: TGTGCCAGCAGCTTAGCAATCCCGGGAAATGAGCAGTTCTTC. It yields the protein CASSLAIPGNEQFF.

This rearrangement joins TRBV19 to TRBJ2-3; the match to TRBD2 covers 8 bases. Losses at the gene ends were 4 bases for V and 5 bases for J; bases not matched to a gene: 8. CDR1 and CDR2 from the germline V gene are LNHDA and SQIVND (reference sequence). CDR3 length: 15 amino acids. The CDR3, as DNA: TGTGCCAGTAGTACCCTCAGCGGGAGTGTAGATACGCAGTATTTT. Its translation is CASSTLSGSVDTQYF.

V usage is TRBV9 and J usage is TRBJ2-6, with a tentative D call TRBD2 (6 bases). The CDR3 covers 19 residues. Germline V CDR1 and CDR2: SGDLS, YYNGEE. V shed 0 bases and J shed 0 bases, with 16 bases lying between them. DNA of the CDR3: TGTGCCAGCAGCGTAGGCCTGGCAGGGCGGGGCTCTGGGGCCAACGTCCTGACTTTC. Protein product: CASSVGLAGRGSGANVLTF. Drawing the rest from reference TRBV9 and TRBJ2-6, the complete variable domain is DSGVTQTPKHLITATGQRVTLRCSPRSGDLSVYWYQQSLDQGLQFLIQYYNGEERAKGNILERFSAQQFPDLHSELNLSSLELGDSALYFCASSVGLAGRGSGANVLTFGAGSRLTVL.

This clone was observed a handful of times. The chain's CDR3 is CASSPVTASNQPQHF. For the CDR3, the DNA is TGTGCCAGCTCACCTGTGACAGCTTCCAATCAGCCCCAGCATTTT. This chain links TRBV18 with TRBJ1-5, with D tentatively TRBD1 (5 bases). The germline V gene encodes CDR1 KGHSH and CDR2 LQKENI. V lost 3 bases and J 3 bases, leaving 12 bases between the germline ends. The CDR3 is 15 amino acids.

This chain joins TRBV6-5 and TRBJ2-1; D may be TRBD2 (5 bases). The CDR3 sequence is 12 residues long. The germline CDR1 and CDR2 sequences are MNHEY and SVGAGI. V was pared by 4 bases and J by 9 bases, with 10 bases between. The CDR3 sequence is CASSSSRSEQFF. CDR3 nucleotides: TGTGCCAGCAGTTCTAGCCGCAGTGAGCAGTTCTTC.

The CDR3 bases are TGTGCCAGCAGCTTAGCGAGGACATCGGCTAACACCATATATTTT. It is translated as CASSLARTSANTIYF. This rearrangement joins TRBV7-2 to TRBJ1-3, with D possibly TRBD1 on 5 matching bases. V was trimmed by 0 bases and J by 7 bases, leaving 13 bases between them. Germline assignment: CDR1 SGHTA and CDR2 FQGNSA. The CDR3 sequence is 15 residues long.

The genes are TRBV4-2 and TRBJ1-2; D is ambiguous. V lost 4 bases and J lost 0, with 9 bases in between. CDR1 and CDR2 from the germline V gene are LGHNA and YNFKEQ. CDR3 length equals 14 residues. The CDR3 sequence: CASSPRGSNYGYTF. The CDR3 DNA reads as TGTGCCAGCAGCCCGAGAGGGTCTAACTATGGCTACACCTTC.

The rearrangement uses TRBV5-1 and TRBJ2-7; D not resolved. The V end lost 6 bases, the J end lost 5 bases, and 18 bases lay between the germline ends. The germline V gene has CDR1 SGHRS and CDR2 YFSETQ. This CDR3 is built from 14 residues. CDR3 nucleotides: TGCGCCAGCAAAGACGCCCTAGGAGTGAACGAGCAGTACTTC. Its protein product is CASKDALGVNEQYF.

The chain links TRBV7-9 to TRBJ2-7; TRBD1 aligns across 8 bases. Germline V lookup: CDR1 SEHNR, CDR2 FQNEAQ (reference sequence). The CDR3 length is 16 residues. Losses at the gene ends were 5 bases for V and 7 bases for J; bases not matched to a gene: 16. The CDR3 here is CASSATTGTGGWEQYF. CDR3 nucleotide sequence: TGTGCCAGCAGCGCTACAACCGGGACAGGTGGCTGGGAGCAGTACTTC.

This chain links TRBV6-5 with TRBJ1-1; the D is unclear. Trimming took 2 bases from V and 1 from J, leaving 11 bases between them. CDR3 length equals 15 residues. The germline V gene encodes CDR1 MNHEY and CDR2 SVGAGI. In nucleotides, the CDR3 is TGTGCCAGCAGTTACCTCATAAGTGGGAACACTGAAGCTTTCTTT. Translation: CASSYLISGNTEAFF.

This clone was detected only a few times. The J gene is TRBJ2-1, the V gene TRBV14; 7 bases match TRBD2. The CDR3 totals 14 residues. Germline V lookup: CDR1 SGHDN, CDR2 FVKESK. Trimming cost V 4 bases and J 7 bases; bases outside gene matches: 7. DNA of the CDR3: TGTGCCAGCAGCCGAGGACTAGGGACGAATGAGCAGTTCTTC. It specifies CASSRGLGTNEQFF.